These T cell receptor beta chains were read from a single sample in a study of T-cell memory formation after mild COVID-19. TCRdb re-derived calls from the 5' RACE reads in MiXCR, one entry per CDR3 protein. The table shows 300,000 to 400,000 distinct CDR3 sequences, with 25% to 30% occurring only once. Sequencing was done on a sample of PBMCs or a T cell subset sorted from them (not recorded which). The receptor source for this set is an adult woman who had mild COVID-19 (a few samples of this study predate the infection). Cell type and time point are not known. Both conserved end residues are part of each CDR3. A D gene is named only where the DNA matches it firmly. Only part of the rows carry a size: once, few, many, or a class if the clone is expanded.

CDR3 DNA,CDR3 protein,D gene,J gene,clone size,V gene
TGTGCCAGCAGTTCTAGCGGCGGGGGTACGCAGTATTTT,CASSSSGGGTQYF,TRBD2,TRBJ2-3,-,TRBV12-3/TRBV12-4
TGCAGCGTTGACGATGTCAACGAGCAGTACTTC,CSVDDVNEQYF,-,TRBJ2-7,few,TRBV29-1
TGCGCCAGCAGACATAGGGAACCGATGGACACCATATATTTT,CASRHREPMDTIYF,-,TRBJ1-3,-,TRBV4-1
TGTGCCAGCAGCTTAATGACCGGAGGGACCGGGGAGCTGTTTTTT,CASSLMTGGTGELFF,-,TRBJ2-2,few,TRBV7-9
TGCAGCGTTGAAGATTCCACTACTAGCGGGGGGGCCGTAGATACGCAGTATTTT,CSVEDSTTSGGAVDTQYF,TRBD2,TRBJ2-3,few,TRBV29-1
TGTGCCAGCAGCCAAGGTCCCAGGGGGAGTGTCTATGGCTACACCTTC,CASSQGPRGSVYGYTF,TRBD1,TRBJ1-2,-,TRBV4-2
TGTGCCACCAGCAGCCCCGTCGAAGGGGGTGAGCAGTTCTTC,CATSSPVEGGEQFF,-,TRBJ2-1,few,TRBV15
TGTGCCAGCAGTCTGGAAGCGGGGTTCCAAGAGACCCAGTACTTC,CASSLEAGFQETQYF,TRBD2,TRBJ2-5,-,TRBV2
TGTGCCAGCAGAGGTGGGACTAGCGGGGGGGCCACCTACAATGAGCAGTTCTTC,CASRGGTSGGATYNEQFF,TRBD2,TRBJ2-1,-,TRBV6-6
TGTGCCATCAGTGGGGCGACAGGGGGCGGCGAGCAGTACTTC,CAISGATGGGEQYF,TRBD1,TRBJ2-7,few,TRBV10-3
TGTGCCAGCAGCTATAGCGGGGGGAAGGTGGCAGATACGCAGTATTTT,CASSYSGGKVADTQYF,TRBD2,TRBJ2-3,once,TRBV7-2
TGTGCCAGCTCACCAACTAGCGGCTCAGATACGCAGTATTTT,CASSPTSGSDTQYF,TRBD2,TRBJ2-3,few,TRBV18
TGTGCCAGCAGTTCAAGGGGGCATGGGGAGTTCTTC,CASSSRGHGEFF,TRBD1,TRBJ2-1,-,TRBV27
TGCAGCGTTGAAGATGGGGCCGTCACAGATACGCAGTATTTT,CSVEDGAVTDTQYF,-,TRBJ2-3,-,TRBV29-1
TGCAGCGTTAACTTGCGGGGGACCAATGAGCAGTTCTTC,CSVNLRGTNEQFF,TRBD2,TRBJ2-1,few,TRBV29-1
TGCAGTGCCGAACTAGCGGGGGGGCCTGGGGAGCTGTTTTTT,CSAELAGGPGELFF,TRBD2,TRBJ2-2,many,TRBV20-1
TGCAGCGGACGACAGACCCGGGGCCGCGAGGAGCAGTACTTC,CSGRQTRGREEQYF,-,TRBJ2-7,-,TRBV20-1
TGTGCCACCAGCAGAGAGGAGGAGCGCAATGAGCAGTTCTTC,CATSREEERNEQFF,-,TRBJ2-1,-,TRBV15
TGTGCCATCAGGGACGGGGGCAGTACTCAGCCCCAGCATTTT,CAIRDGGSTQPQHF,-,TRBJ1-5,-,TRBV10-3
TGTGCCAGCAGCTTGGTGCCAGCCCAAGAGACCCAGTACTTC,CASSLVPAQETQYF,-,TRBJ2-5,-,TRBV5-5
TGTGCCAGCAGCTTGGTCGGGACAGACCAAGAGACCCAGTACTTC,CASSLVGTDQETQYF,TRBD1,TRBJ2-5,-,TRBV5-6
TGTGCCAGCAGCTACCGGACAGGGAGCGGAAACACCATATATTTT,CASSYRTGSGNTIYF,TRBD1,TRBJ1-3,few,TRBV7-9
TGTGCCAGCAGCCATCGGACTAGCGGGGAGACCCAGTACTTC,CASSHRTSGETQYF,TRBD2,TRBJ2-5,few,TRBV3-1
TGTGCCAGCAGCTCCACCCGACAGGGGAAAAACACTGAAGCTTTCTTT,CASSSTRQGKNTEAFF,TRBD1,TRBJ1-1,-,TRBV3-1
TGTGCCAGCAGCTCCGAGCTACAGGGAAACTATGGCTACACCTTC,CASSSELQGNYGYTF,-,TRBJ1-2,-,TRBV5-6
TGTGCCAGCAGTCCGCAACACCCTGATGGAGATACGCAGTATTTT,CASSPQHPDGDTQYF,-,TRBJ2-3,-,TRBV12-3/TRBV12-4
TGTGCCAGCAGTACAGGGGACTATGGCTACACCTTC,CASSTGDYGYTF,TRBD1,TRBJ1-2,-,TRBV6-5
TGTGCCAGCAGCTCGCAGGGTGGATGGGGCAATGAGCAGTTCTTC,CASSSQGGWGNEQFF,-,TRBJ2-1,-,TRBV7-9
TGTGCCACCAGTGACCCCGGGACAGGGTACACCGGGGAGCTGTTTTTT,CATSDPGTGYTGELFF,TRBD1,TRBJ2-2,-,TRBV24-1
TGTGCCAGCAGGGACGGTGTGGGGCTTTTTGACACTGAAGCTTTCTTT,CASRDGVGLFDTEAFF,-,TRBJ1-1,-,TRBV7-9
TGTGCCAGCAGCCTCGGAGCCGGGGCTGGAACAGAAGCTTTCTTT,CASSLGAGAGTEAFF,-,TRBJ1-1,once,TRBV7-9
TGTGCCAGCCTGGGACAGCGAGGGAACAACTATGGCTACACCTTC,CASLGQRGNNYGYTF,TRBD1,TRBJ1-2,-,TRBV6-2/TRBV6-3
TGCGCCAGCAGCTTGGTTTATGGGAGCCGAACTACCGACTCCTACGAGCAGTACTTC,CASSLVYGSRTTDSYEQYF,-,TRBJ2-7,many,TRBV5-1
TGCGCCAGCAGTGGACAGTCAACAGGAAACACCATATATTTT,CASSGQSTGNTIYF,-,TRBJ1-3,-,TRBV5-1
TGTGCCAGCAGGTCGGCCCAGCCCGGGACAGGGGTGCGAGGTTTCGGCTACACCTTC,CASRSAQPGTGVRGFGYTF,TRBD1,TRBJ1-2,few,TRBV7-2
TGTGCCAGCAGCGTAGAGGGCAGGGGGTCGTACGAGCAGTACTTC,CASSVEGRGSYEQYF,TRBD1,TRBJ2-7,-,TRBV9
TGTGCCAGTCAATTACTAGCGGGAGGGTACAATGAGCAGTTCTTC,CASQLLAGGYNEQFF,TRBD2,TRBJ2-1,few,TRBV19
TGTGCCAGCAGCTTGACCGGGGGGCTATCCACTGAAGCTTTCTTT,CASSLTGGLSTEAFF,-,TRBJ1-1,few,TRBV5-4
TGTGCCAGTAGTATAGCGACACCTCGGGAGCTGTTTTTT,CASSIATPRELFF,-,TRBJ2-2,-,TRBV19
TGTGCCAGCAGTGAGGAGCGGGGCGTCTATGGCTACACCTTC,CASSEERGVYGYTF,-,TRBJ1-2,-,TRBV6-1
TGCGCCAGCAGCAGGGACAGGTCCACCGGGGAGCTGTTTTTT,CASSRDRSTGELFF,TRBD1,TRBJ2-2,few,TRBV4-1
TGCGCCAGCAGCTTGGGAACTCCTCTTGTCACAGATACGCAGTATTTT,CASSLGTPLVTDTQYF,-,TRBJ2-3,-,TRBV5-1
TGCGCCAGCAGCCAAGAGGGGGCGGAGCAGTTCTTC,CASSQEGAEQFF,-,TRBJ2-1,-,TRBV4-1
TGTGCCAGCAGCGCCCTCCTAGCGGGGGGTTCGAACACCGGGGAGCTGTTTTTT,CASSALLAGGSNTGELFF,TRBD2,TRBJ2-2,few,TRBV7-2
TGTGCCAGCAGCTCCCCGGGCGGGCGAGGAGAGACCCAGTACTTC,CASSSPGGRGETQYF,-,TRBJ2-5,few,TRBV7-2
TGCGCCAGCAGCCAATTACTGAGCTCCTACGAGCAGTACTTC,CASSQLLSSYEQYF,-,TRBJ2-7,-,TRBV4-1
TGCAGCGCCCTGGGACAGAACTATGGCTACACCTTC,CSALGQNYGYTF,TRBD1,TRBJ1-2,-,TRBV29-1
TGTGCCAGCAGCAGGACGGGGCAGCGATCCACCTTC,CASSRTGQRSTF,-,TRBJ1-2,-,TRBV7-9
TGTGCCAGCAGCCCTAGCGCGGGGAGCGGTGATAACAATGAGCAGTTCTTC,CASSPSAGSGDNNEQFF,-,TRBJ2-1,-,TRBV12-3/TRBV12-4
TGCGCCAGCAGCCAAGACAGCAGACGACACACAGATACGCAGTATTTT,CASSQDSRRHTDTQYF,-,TRBJ2-3,few,TRBV4-1
TGTGCCAGCAGCAGTCCGTCGGGGGGAGAGGGAGAAAAACTGTTTTTT,CASSSPSGGEGEKLFF,-,TRBJ1-4,few,TRBV13
TGTGCCAGCAGTGAACGACAGAGCCCCACCTACGAGCAGTACTTC,CASSERQSPTYEQYF,-,TRBJ2-7,-,TRBV2
TGTGCCAGCAGTTATACAGGGCTGAACACTGAAGCTTTCTTT,CASSYTGLNTEAFF,-,TRBJ1-1,-,TRBV12-3/TRBV12-4
TGTGCCAGCTCACCGACTAGCGGGTCGAATGAGCAGTTCTTC,CASSPTSGSNEQFF,TRBD2,TRBJ2-1,many,TRBV18
TGTGCTAGCCTTCCGGGACTAGCGGCTGCGAACACCGGGGAGCTGTTTTTT,CASLPGLAAANTGELFF,TRBD2,TRBJ2-2,-,TRBV7-7